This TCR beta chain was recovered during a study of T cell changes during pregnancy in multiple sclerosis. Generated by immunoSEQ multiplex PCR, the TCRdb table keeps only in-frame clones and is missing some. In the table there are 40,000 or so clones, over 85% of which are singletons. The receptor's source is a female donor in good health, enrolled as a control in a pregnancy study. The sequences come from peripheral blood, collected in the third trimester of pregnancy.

The CDR3 DNA sequence: TGTGCCAGCAGCGTCGAGGGGGGGACCGGGGCCAACGTCCTGACTTTC. Translated: CASSVEGGTGANVLTF. The rearrangement links TRBV7-2 to TRBJ2-6, with a tentative D call TRBD2 (7 bases). V was pared by 5 bases and J by 4 bases, with 15 bases between. The CDR3 length is 16 residues. Per the germline V gene, CDR1 is SGHTA and CDR2 is FQGNSA.